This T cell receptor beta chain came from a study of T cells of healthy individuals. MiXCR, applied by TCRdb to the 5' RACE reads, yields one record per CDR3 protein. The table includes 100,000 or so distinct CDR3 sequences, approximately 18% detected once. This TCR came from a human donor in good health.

CDR3 DNA: TGTGCCAGCAGTTTACTTATAGGCGGGCCCGCCTACGAGCAGTACTTC. It translates to CASSLLIGGPAYEQYF. The J gene is TRBJ2-7, the V gene TRBV28, with a possible D match to TRBD2 (5 bases). The CDR3 extends over 16 amino acids. Germline V gene sequence: CDR1 MDHEN, CDR2 SYDVKM. Trimming cost V 2 bases and J 2 bases, with 16 bases left between them.